A single sample is the source of the 26 T cell receptor beta chains below, sequenced in a study of CXCR3-negative and CXCR3-positive naive CD8 T cells. General study points: CXCR3-expressing naive cells carried TRB CDR3s more hydrophobic than those of CXCR3-negative naive cells.

Researchers prepared the TRB cDNA libraries using 5' RACE with UMI labels. Reanalyzing the 5' RACE reads, TCRdb keeps one entry per CDR3 protein, without DNA. The sample's table shows 75,000 to 100,000 distinct CDR3 sequences. Their target antigens are unknown. What was sequenced was naive CXCR3+ CD8+ T cells from blood. Described subset: CD45RO-CCR7+CD27+CD95- naive CD8+ T cells expressing CXCR3 (TNR3+). These receptors originate from a human donor in good health. Some clones in this sample may be carry-over from other donors' samples.

V gene TRBV29-1 combines with J gene TRBJ1-1; TCRdb calls TRBD1, which cannot be checked without DNA. The CDR3 sequence is 14 residues long. Germline CDR1 reads SQVTM; CDR2 reads ANQGSEA. The CDR3 sequence is CSVEAGAPNTEAFF.

CDR3 protein: CASSHSRDRNNSPLNF. J is TRBJ1-6 and V is TRBV7-9; TCRdb indicates TRBD1, and absent DNA this call remains unverified. This CDR3 has 16 amino acids. Germline assignment: CDR1 SEHNR and CDR2 FQNEAQ (reference sequence).

This chain connects TRBV7-2 to TRBJ2-7; without DNA, the TCRdb call of TRBD1 cannot be checked. Germline assignment: CDR1 SGHTA and CDR2 FQGNSA. This CDR3 spans 13 amino acids. The CDR3 reads CASSLLDSSEQYF. Combining the CDR3 with reference TRBV7-2 and TRBJ2-7 gives the whole variable domain GAGVSQSPSNKVTEKGKDVELRCDPISGHTALYWYRQSLGQGLEFLIYFQGNSAPDKSGLPSDRFSAERTGGSVSTLTIQRTQQEDSAVYLCASSLLDSSEQYFGPGTRLTVT.

This chain joins TRBV5-4 and TRBJ1-1; TCRdb gives TRBD1 as the D gene, but with no DNA this cannot be confirmed. This CDR3 has 15 residues. The germline gives CDR1 SGHNT, CDR2 YYREEE (reference sequence). The CDR3 loop reads CASSLGQGRSTEAFF.

V and J are TRBV6-2 or TRBV6-3 and TRBJ2-5; TCRdb designates TRBD1, a call that cannot be tested without DNA. Germline V lookup: CDR1 MNHEY, CDR2 SVGEGT. This CDR3 comprises 14 residues. The CDR3 spells CASSRGADQETQYF.

The chain has TRBV28 and TRBJ2-5; TCRdb names TRBD2, which stays unverified in the absence of DNA. The V gene's germline CDR1 is MDHEN and CDR2 SYDVKM. The CDR3 is 15 residues long. The CDR3 spells CASSPRPAGGETQYF.

The chain combines TRBV19 with TRBJ2-1; TCRdb's assignment of TRBD1 cannot be checked, as there is no DNA. The CDR3 consists of 16 residues. From germline, CDR1 is LNHDA and CDR2 SQIVND (reference sequence). The CDR3 reads CASSIGTGDSYNEQFF. The full variable domain, rest sourced from reference TRBV19 and TRBJ2-1, is DGGITQSPKYLFRKEGQNVTLSCEQNLNHDAMYWYRQDPGQGLRLIYYSQIVNDFQKGDIAEGYSVSREKKESFPLTVTSAQKNPTAFYLCASSIGTGDSYNEQFFGPGTRLTVL.

The V gene is TRBV6-2 or TRBV6-3, the J gene TRBJ2-5; TCRdb gives TRBD2 as the D gene, but with no DNA this cannot be confirmed. The CDR3 is 15 amino acids. Looked up from germline, CDR1 is MNHEY and CDR2 is SVGEGT. The CDR3 protein is CASSSGLADQETQYF.

The rearrangement links TRBV28 to TRBJ2-4; the D gene TCRdb calls, TRBD1, cannot be checked with no DNA. CDR3 length: 12 residues. The germline V gene encodes CDR1 MDHEN and CDR2 SYDVKM. CDR3 sequence: CASSLSAGGLYF.

V is TRBV4-1 and J is TRBJ1-2; the TCRdb D gene call, TRBD1, has no DNA to confirm it. CDR3 length: 15 residues. Germline V CDR1 and CDR2: MGHRA, YSYEKL. The CDR3 protein is CASSQENTGRSGYTF.

This sequence joins TRBV12-3 or TRBV12-4 and TRBJ2-2; TCRdb's D gene call, TRBD2, goes unchecked for lack of DNA. The CDR3 is made up of 15 amino acids. CDR3 protein: CASSLAASGIGELFF.

V usage is TRBV28 and J usage is TRBJ2-2; as DNA is missing, the TRBD1 call by TCRdb cannot be tested. The CDR3 spans 14 residues. The V gene's germline CDR1 is MDHEN and CDR2 SYDVKM. The CDR3 here is CASLTGAITGELFF.

The rearrangement uses TRBV4-1 and TRBJ2-1; with no DNA, the TCRdb D assignment of TRBD2 cannot be verified. Germline CDR1 is MGHRA and CDR2 is YSYEKL. This CDR3 is built from 15 residues. The CDR3 is CASSPSGVEYNEQFF.

V is TRBV6-4 and J is TRBJ2-3; lacking DNA, the TRBD2 call made by TCRdb goes unchecked. Germline V gene sequence: CDR1 MRHNA, CDR2 SNTAGT. CDR3 length: 14 amino acids. This chain's CDR3 is CASSADGTTDTQYF.

The rearrangement joins TRBV28 to TRBJ2-4; lacking DNA, the TRBD2 call made by TCRdb goes unchecked. The CDR3 sequence is 17 residues long. Germline V CDR1 and CDR2: MDHEN, SYDVKM. This CDR3 is CASSFPTSGRGKNIQYF.

The chain is built from TRBV15 and TRBJ2-2. Germline CDR1 and CDR2: LNHNV and YYDKDF (reference sequence). CDR3 length: 14 amino acids. CDR3 region: CATSRSGHTGELFF.

The V and J genes are TRBV28 and TRBJ2-5; TCRdb's D call of TRBD2 is untestable without DNA. Germline loops: CDR1 MDHEN, CDR2 SYDVKM. The CDR3 is made up of 15 amino acids. This chain's CDR3 is CASSYYGLARETQYF.

The V call is TRBV28, the J call TRBJ2-7; TCRdb picks TRBD2, but there is no DNA to check that call. The CDR3 is made up of 14 amino acids. The V gene's germline CDR1 is MDHEN and CDR2 SYDVKM. The CDR3 region is CASSFLGGDYEQYF. The full variable domain, with the rest looked up from reference TRBV28 and TRBJ2-7, is DVKVTQSSRYLVKRTGEKVFLECVQDMDHENMFWYRQDPGLGLRLIYFSYDVKMKEKGDIPEGYSVSREKKERFSLILESASTNQTSMYLCASSFLGGDYEQYFGPGTRLTVT.

This rearrangement joins TRBV20-1 to TRBJ2-3; TCRdb's D call of TRBD2 is untestable without DNA. The CDR3 is 16 amino acids. CDR1 and CDR2 from the germline V gene are DFQATT and SNEGSKA (reference sequence). CDR3 loop: CSARDWRLAGEDTQYF.

The rearrangement joins TRBV20-1 to TRBJ2-7; TCRdb's assignment of TRBD2 cannot be checked, as there is no DNA. This CDR3 spans 14 amino acids. Germline values: CDR1 DFQATT, CDR2 SNEGSKA (reference sequence). The CDR3 is CSARGLAGGYEQYF.

The chain is built from TRBV7-2 and TRBJ1-4; TCRdb names TRBD1, which stays unverified in the absence of DNA. Germline V CDR1 and CDR2: SGHTA, FQGNSA. The CDR3 sequence is 12 residues long. The chain's CDR3 is CASGQLNEKLFF.

The chain recombines TRBV5-5 with TRBJ1-1; TCRdb's assignment of TRBD1 cannot be checked, as there is no DNA. This CDR3 region has 13 residues. CDR1 is SGHKS, CDR2 YYEKEE, per germline (reference sequence). The CDR3 loop is CASSSQQDVNAFF.

The V gene is TRBV15, the J gene TRBJ2-1. The CDR3 extends over 14 amino acids. CDR1 and CDR2 (germline): LNHNV, YYDKDF (reference sequence). The CDR3 here is CATSRVSRGDEQFF.

This chain uses TRBV7-2 with TRBJ2-1. Germline CDR1 and CDR2: SGHTA and FQGNSA. The CDR3 is 15 amino acids. The CDR3 region is CASSLGTPSYNEQFF.

The V and J genes are TRBV12-3 or TRBV12-4 and TRBJ2-1; TCRdb names TRBD1, which stays unverified in the absence of DNA. This CDR3 has 13 amino acids. The CDR3 here is CASGGIPGNEQFF.

The chain uses TRBV28 and TRBJ1-3; the D gene TCRdb calls, TRBD1, cannot be checked with no DNA. Germline CDR1 reads MDHEN; CDR2 reads SYDVKM. The CDR3 contains 14 residues. The CDR3 sequence is CASQEAYLGNTIYF.